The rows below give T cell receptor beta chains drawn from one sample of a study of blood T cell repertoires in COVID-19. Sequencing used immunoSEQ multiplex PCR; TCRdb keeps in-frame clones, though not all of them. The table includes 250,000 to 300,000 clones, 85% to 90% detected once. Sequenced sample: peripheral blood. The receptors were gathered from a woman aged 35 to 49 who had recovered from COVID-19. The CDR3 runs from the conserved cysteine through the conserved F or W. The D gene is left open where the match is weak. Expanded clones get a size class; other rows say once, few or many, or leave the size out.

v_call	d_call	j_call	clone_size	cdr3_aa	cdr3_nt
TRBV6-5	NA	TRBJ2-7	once	CASSSSSYEQYF	TGTGCCAGCAGTTCTTCCTCCTACGAGCAGTACTTC
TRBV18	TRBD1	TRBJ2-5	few	CASSPGRGQETQYF	TGTGCCAGCTCACCAGGCAGGGGGCAAGAGACCCAGTACTTC
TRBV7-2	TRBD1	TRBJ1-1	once	CASSGAGGRTEAFF	TGTGCCAGCAGCGGGGCAGGGGGTCGAACTGAAGCTTTCTTT
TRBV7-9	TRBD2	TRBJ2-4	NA	CASSRMSSGAINIQYF	TGTGCCAGCAGTCGTATGTCTAGCGGGGCGATAAACATTCAGTACTTC
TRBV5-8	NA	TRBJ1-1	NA	CASSATPRNTEAFF	TGTGCCAGCAGCGCCACACCCAGGAACACTGAAGCTTTCTTT
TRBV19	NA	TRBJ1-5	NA	CASSIRPREGDQPQHF	TGTGCCAGTAGTATCAGGCCCCGGGAGGGTGATCAGCCCCAGCATTTT
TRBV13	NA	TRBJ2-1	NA	CASSWLRDTNNEQFF	TGTGCCAGCAGCTGGCTCCGGGACACCAACAATGAGCAGTTCTTC
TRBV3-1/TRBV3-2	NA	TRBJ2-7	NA	CASSPQGRGIVGQYF	TGTGCCAGCAGCCCGCAGGGGCGGGGGATTGTCGGGCAGTACTTC
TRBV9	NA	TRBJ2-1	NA	CASSLPGEEDEQFF	TGTGCCAGCAGCTTACCGGGGGAGGAGGATGAGCAGTTCTTC
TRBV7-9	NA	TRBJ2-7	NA	CASSPSYEQYF	TGTGCCAGCAGCCCGTCCTACGAGCAGTACTTC
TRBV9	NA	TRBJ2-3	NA	CASSYRGANTDTQYF	TGTGCCAGCAGCTATCGCGGGGCAAACACAGATACGCAGTATTTT
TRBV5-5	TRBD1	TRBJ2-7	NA	CASSLDPTGTGALYF	TGTGCCAGCAGCTTGGACCCCACCGGGACAGGGGCCTTGTACTTC
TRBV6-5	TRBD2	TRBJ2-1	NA	CASSLAESYNEQFF	TGTGCCAGCAGCCTAGCGGAGAGCTACAATGAGCAGTTCTTC